Listed below are T cell receptor beta chains from one sample, sequenced in a study of shared clonotypes between healthy human individuals. The repertoire was sequenced with immunoSEQ multiplex PCR; TCRdb's copy has only in-frame clones and lacks some. This table holds just over 2,000,000 clones, about 95% found once. Sequenced material: naive CD8+ T cells sorted from blood. All receptors derive from a man aged 18 to 29 in good health. The CDR3 runs from the conserved cysteine through the conserved F or W. The order of the fields is J gene, V gene, clone size, D gene, CDR3 DNA, CDR3 protein. A D gene is named only where the DNA matches it firmly. Size is omitted from some rows. Given values are once, few, many or a class for expanded clones.

>TRBJ1-2|TRBV5-8|-|-
TGTGCCAGCAGCTTGGGTAGGGATGGCTACACCTTC
CASSLGRDGYTF
>TRBJ2-5|TRBV30|-|-
TGTGCCTGCCAGAGACAAGAGACCCAGTACTTC
CACQRQETQYF
>TRBJ2-3|TRBV4-3|-|-
TGCGCCAGCAGCCAATTAAGGGGGGATACGCAGTATTTT
CASSQLRGDTQYF
>TRBJ2-7|TRBV27|-|TRBD2
TGTGCCAGCAGTCTAAGCGGGGGGGGAACCTACGAGCAGTACTTC
CASSLSGGGTYEQYF
>TRBJ2-4|TRBV27|-|-
TGTGCCAGCAGTCTAGAGGTGGGGAACATTCAGTACTTC
CASSLEVGNIQYF
>TRBJ1-5|TRBV19|-|-
TGTGCCAGTAGTATATCTCGCACGGACAATCAGCCCCAGCATTTT
CASSISRTDNQPQHF
>TRBJ2-5|TRBV15|once|TRBD2
TGTGCCACCAGCAGTCTAGCGGGGGGGTTCCAAGAGACCCAGTACTTC
CATSSLAGGFQETQYF
>TRBJ2-7|TRBV10-2|-|-
TGCGCCAGCAGCGATACAGGGGAGCAGTACTTC
CASSDTGEQYF
>TRBJ2-7|TRBV7-8|-|-
TGTGCCAGCAGCCGTGCCAGGGTCGACGAGCAGTACTTC
CASSRARVDEQYF
>TRBJ1-2|TRBV25-1|once|-
TGTGCCAGCAGTGGGTCGGAAGCGGCTAGCTATGGCTACACCTTC
CASSGSEAASYGYTF
>TRBJ1-5|TRBV4-1|-|-
TGCGCCAGCAGCCGCAATCTCGGGAGCAATCAGCCCCAGCATTTT
CASSRNLGSNQPQHF
>TRBJ1-6|TRBV4-3|-|TRBD1
TGCGCCAGCAGCCCCGACAGGGGAGATTCACCCCTCCACTTT
CASSPDRGDSPLHF
>TRBJ2-1|TRBV9|-|TRBD2
TGTGCCAGCAGCGTAGCGAGCGGGGCCAGCTCCTACAATGAGCAGTTCTTC
CASSVASGASSYNEQFF
>TRBJ1-2|TRBV10-3|-|-
TGTGCCACCCGACAGCCTCTCTCCCCCTATGGCTACACCTTC
CATRQPLSPYGYTF
>TRBJ2-5|TRBV7-2|-|-
TGTGCCAGCAGCTTATACTTTCCGGGGAGCGGACCAAAAGAGACCCAGTACTTC
CASSLYFPGSGPKETQYF
>TRBJ1-2|TRBV13|-|-
TGTGCCAGCAGCTCAGAATGGGACGGGAACCTCTATGGCTACACCTTC
CASSSEWDGNLYGYTF
>TRBJ2-7|TRBV5-6|-|-
TGTGCCAGCAGCTCGGATTCCTACGAGCAGTACTTC
CASSSDSYEQYF
>TRBJ2-7|TRBV27|-|-
TGTGCCAGCAGTTTGGTGCCGGGGTCCCACGAGCAGTACTTC
CASSLVPGSHEQYF
>TRBJ1-2|TRBV7-4|once|TRBD1
TGTGCCAGCAGCCACAGGGGTGCCTACACCTTC
CASSHRGAYTF
>TRBJ1-1|TRBV4-3|-|TRBD1
TGCGCCAGCAGCCTCTCCCGGACAGGGAGGGGTTGGACTGAAGCTTTCTTT
CASSLSRTGRGWTEAFF
>TRBJ2-3|TRBV13|-|-
TGTGCCAGCAGCTATCTAGGGGGATGGAGCACAGATACGCAGTATTTT
CASSYLGGWSTDTQYF
>TRBJ2-7|TRBV19|-|TRBD1
TGTGCCAGTAGTATGGACAGGGCTCCGCAGTACTTC
CASSMDRAPQYF
>TRBJ2-1|TRBV5-8|-|-
TGTGCCAGCAGGGAGACCTACAATGAGCAGTTCTTC
CASRETYNEQFF
>TRBJ2-5|TRBV28|-|TRBD2
TGTGCCAGCAGGGGGGGGAATCAAGAGACCCAGTACTTC
CASRGGNQETQYF
>TRBJ1-2|TRBV6-6|-|-
TGTGCCAGCAGTTCGGATACCTACGTACCATATGGCTACACCTTC
CASSSDTYVPYGYTF
>TRBJ2-7|TRBV13|-|TRBD2
TGTGCCAGCAGCTTAGGCCGGACTTCAAGCGGGGCCTACTCCTACGAGCAGTACTTC
CASSLGRTSSGAYSYEQYF
>TRBJ2-7|TRBV27|-|-
TGTGCCAGCAGTTTATGGCAGGGATCCGAGCAGTACTTC
CASSLWQGSEQYF
>TRBJ2-2|TRBV4-1|-|-
TGCGCCAGCAGCCATCCCCACGGGGTGGTGACCGGGGAGCTGTTTTTT
CASSHPHGVVTGELFF
>TRBJ2-7|TRBV9|-|TRBD2
TGTGCCAGCAGCGTAGGCGGGGGGCCGAACTACGAGCAGTACTTC
CASSVGGGPNYEQYF
>TRBJ2-7|TRBV27|-|-
TGTGCCAGCAGTTTCCGGACGGGCACCTACGAGCAGTACTTC
CASSFRTGTYEQYF
>TRBJ1-1|TRBV6-1|-|-
TGTGCCAGCAGTCTTCAAATAGGGGCTGAAGCTTTCTTT
CASSLQIGAEAFF
>TRBJ1-1|TRBV30|-|-
TGTGCCTGGAGTGGACAAAAAAGTGAAGCTTTCTTT
CAWSGQKSEAFF
>TRBJ2-5|TRBV7-9|-|-
TGTGCCAGCAGCACCGTGGGGGTGGAGGACCAAGAGACCCAGTACTTC
CASSTVGVEDQETQYF
>TRBJ1-2|TRBV13|-|-
TGTGCCAGCAGCTTGACACCGGCTAAAAACTATGGCTACACCTTC
CASSLTPAKNYGYTF
>TRBJ2-3|TRBV27|once|-
TGTGCCAGCAGTTTGGTTGCGGGCTTCACAGATACGCAGTATTTT
CASSLVAGFTDTQYF
>TRBJ2-7|TRBV2|-|-
TGTGCCAGCGGGAGATCCTACGAGCAGTACTTC
CASGRSYEQYF
>TRBJ2-1|TRBV30|-|-
TGTGCCGGCACTGGCCTCAATGAGCAGTTCTTC
CAGTGLNEQFF
>TRBJ1-2|TRBV2|-|TRBD1
TGTGCCAGCAGTGGGTGGACAGGAGGCTACACCTTC
CASSGWTGGYTF
>TRBJ2-7|TRBV4-1|-|TRBD1
TGCGCCAGCAGCCAAACCGGACAGGGCGACTACGAGCAGTACTTC
CASSQTGQGDYEQYF
>TRBJ2-7|TRBV28|-|TRBD1
TGTGCCAGCAGCGGGTCCGGGACAGTCTCCTACGAGCAGTACTTC
CASSGSGTVSYEQYF
>TRBJ2-5|TRBV6-6|once|TRBD1
TGTGCCAGCAGGGGACAGCTTGAAGAGACCCAGTACTTC
CASRGQLEETQYF
>TRBJ1-5|TRBV7-8|-|-
TGTGCCAGCAGCTTAGTCGGGCTACAATCGGGGCAGCCCCAGCATTTT
CASSLVGLQSGQPQHF
>TRBJ2-3|TRBV11-1|-|TRBD2
TGTGCCAGCAGCTCCCCGGGGGGATCCGCAGATACGCAGTATTTT
CASSSPGGSADTQYF
>TRBJ1-5|TRBV7-6|few|TRBD1
TGTGCCAGCAGCCCGACAGGGGGCAATCAGCCCCAGCATTTT
CASSPTGGNQPQHF
>TRBJ2-2|TRBV9|-|-
TGTGCCAGCAGCGTGTGGTCCGGGGAGCTGTTTTTT
CASSVWSGELFF
>TRBJ1-2|TRBV9|-|-
TGTGCCAGCAGCCCATGGGGCAGTGCGTCAGATGGCTACACCTTC
CASSPWGSASDGYTF
>TRBJ2-7|TRBV7-6|-|TRBD2
TGTGCCAGCAGCCTATTTGCGGGGGACTCCTACGAGCAGTACTTC
CASSLFAGDSYEQYF
>TRBJ2-7|TRBV27|-|TRBD1
TGTGCCAGCAGTTTAAGTCCCGGGACAGGGGCCTACGAGCAGTACTTC
CASSLSPGTGAYEQYF
>TRBJ1-4|TRBV7-8|-|TRBD1
TGTGCCAGCAGCTTAGGAACAGGGGTTCTTCGGGAAAAACTGTTTTTT
CASSLGTGVLREKLFF
>TRBJ2-7|TRBV10-2|-|-
TGCGCCAGCAGTGGAATTGGGCCCTCCTACGAGCAGTACTTC
CASSGIGPSYEQYF
>TRBJ1-4|TRBV5-4|-|-
TGTGCCAGCAGCTTATCACAGGACGGATTTAATGAAAAACTGTTTTTT
CASSLSQDGFNEKLFF
>TRBJ2-5|TRBV25-1|-|TRBD1
TGTGCCAGCAGTGAGGGGGGGACAGGGTACCAAGAGACCCAGTACTTC
CASSEGGTGYQETQYF
>TRBJ2-5|TRBV28|-|-
TGTGCCAGCAGTCCCGGCCCACTGGTGACCCAGTACTTC
CASSPGPLVTQYF
>TRBJ1-5|TRBV9|-|-
TGTGCCAGCAGCGGACAGGATAGCAATCAGCCCCAGCATTTT
CASSGQDSNQPQHF
>TRBJ2-7|TRBV28|-|TRBD1
TGTGCCAGCACCAAAACAGGGGGCGGCGACGAGCAGTACTTC
CASTKTGGGDEQYF